This T cell receptor beta chain was sequenced for a study of spatial heterogeneity in lung cancer. Points from the study as a whole: At tumor resection, ubiquitous expanded TCRs were detected in blood more often than later.

The V gene's germline CDR1 is DFQATT and CDR2 SNEGSKA (reference sequence). This CDR3 has 14 residues. Trimming removed 0 bases from V and 7 bases from J; junction bases left unmatched: 5. Of note for this clonotype: Its antigen is unidentified.

On each TCR cDNA molecule, a unique molecular identifier was present. TCRdb redid the calling of the 5' RACE reads with MiXCR, one entry per CDR3 protein. The table includes about 85,000 distinct CDR3 sequences, approximately 20% detected once. Time point reported: sample taken at primary tumor resection. The sequenced material consisted of unsorted whole RNA from tumor, nontumor lung or frozen PBMC. Patients with untreated early-stage non-small cell lung cancer, numbering some 72, were the donors. Sequencing used PBMCs, obtained at surgery. The sequence came from a male donor with early-stage non-small cell lung cancer. The rearrangement joins TRBV20-1 to TRBJ2-7; 11 bases match TRBD2. The CDR3 loop reads CSARDTSGRYEQYF. Here the CDR3 DNA reads TGCAGTGCTAGAGATACTAGCGGGAGATATGAGCAGTACTTC.